The 29 T cell receptor beta chains below all came from one sample that was sequenced in a study of T cell responses to AZD1222 COVID-19 vaccine. TCRdb's copy holds only in-frame clones and misses some; the assay was immunoSEQ multiplex PCR. The sample lists under 200,000 clones, 88% occurring once. The starting material was peripheral blood, obtained 28 days after the second AZD1222 dose. These receptors came from an adult who received the AZD1222 COVID-19 vaccine.

The rearrangement joins TRBV14 to TRBJ1-2; D gene ambiguous. Per the germline V gene, CDR1 is SGHDN and CDR2 is FVKESK. The CDR3 sequence is 13 residues long. Between the trimmed V and J ends, which lost 1 base and 7 bases, there was a span of 10 bases. CDR3 protein: CASSQATTLGYTF. DNA for the CDR3: TGTGCCAGCAGCCAAGCGACGACACTTGGCTACACCTTC. Combining the CDR3 with reference TRBV14 and TRBJ1-2 gives the whole variable domain EAGVTQFPSHSVIEKGQTVTLRCDPISGHDNLYWYRRVMGKEIKFLLHFVKESKQDESGMPNNRFLAERTGGTYSTLKVQPAELEDSGVYFCASSQATTLGYTFGSGTRLTVV.

The V and J genes are TRBV10-3 and TRBJ2-1; no reliable D call. The CDR3 consists of 14 residues. Trimming shortened V by 5 bases and J by 0 bases, and 8 bases separated the two germline ends. CDR1 is ENHRY and CDR2 is SYGVKD in the germline V gene. CDR3 in amino acids: CAISNTDSYNEQFF. DNA for the CDR3: TGTGCCATCAGTAACACAGACTCCTACAATGAGCAGTTCTTC.

The chain has TRBV20-1 and TRBJ1-5; D is perhaps TRBD1 (5 bases). The V and J ends lost 3 bases and 6 bases respectively, with 12 bases between them. The V gene's germline CDR1 is DFQATT and CDR2 SNEGSKA (reference sequence). The CDR3 contains 13 residues. CDR3 DNA: TGCAGTGCTAGTGTCCAGGGCGGTCAGCCCCAGCATTTT. Its translation: CSASVQGGQPQHF.

This chain uses TRBV15 with TRBJ1-1; D is unclear. The CDR3 contains 12 residues. V dropped 8 bases and J dropped 3 bases, with 10 bases sitting between them. The germline gives CDR1 LNHNV, CDR2 YYDKDF (reference sequence). The CDR3 is CATSPQDTEAFF. The CDR3 DNA sequence: TGTGCCACCTCACCCCAGGACACTGAAGCTTTCTTT.

This chain joins TRBV9 and TRBJ2-3, with 8 bases identical to TRBD1. The CDR3 extends over 15 amino acids. Germline V gene lookup returns CDR1 SGDLS and CDR2 YYNGEE. The ends lost 0 bases at V and 4 bases at J; junction bases unmatched: 4. The chain's CDR3 is CASSVVQGGADTQYF. CDR3 nucleotide sequence: TGTGCCAGCAGCGTAGTACAGGGGGGTGCAGATACGCAGTATTTT.

The chain carries TRBV9 and TRBJ1-2; maybe TRBD1 (5 bases). This CDR3 comprises 15 residues. Trimming left V 3 bases short and J 8 bases short, with 20 bases between. Germline V lookup: CDR1 SGDLS, CDR2 YYNGEE. The CDR3 is CASSARLGPPGGYTF. DNA of the CDR3: TGTGCCAGCAGCGCCCGATTGGGACCACCGGGGGGCTACACCTTC.

The rearrangement uses TRBV6-5 and TRBJ2-7; D unresolved. V was cut by 4 bases and J by 0 bases, with 10 bases left in between. The CDR3 has 14 amino acids. CDR1 and CDR2 from the germline V gene are MNHEY and SVGAGI. CDR3 protein: CASSSPRFSYEQYF. The CDR3 bases are TGTGCCAGCAGTTCCCCTCGCTTCTCCTACGAGCAGTACTTC.

The chain has TRBV30 and TRBJ1-1; D unclear. This CDR3 spans 15 amino acids. Between the trimmed V and J ends, which lost 5 bases and 3 bases, there was a span of 19 bases. Germline CDR1 is GTSNPN and CDR2 is SVGIG (reference sequence). DNA of the CDR3: TGTGCCTGGGCCCGCCCGGGAGGAGGACACACTGAAGCTTTCTTT. Protein: CAWARPGGGHTEAFF.

The chain links TRBV9 to TRBJ1-6; 7 bases match TRBD1. The CDR3 sequence is 15 residues long. Germline trimming cut 4 bases from V and 10 bases from J; bases unmatched to any gene: 11. CDR1 and CDR2 from the germline V gene are SGDLS and YYNGEE. The CDR3 protein is CASSSLDGDRSPLHF. The CDR3 nucleotides are TGTGCCAGCAGCTCCTTAGACGGGGACAGATCACCCCTCCACTTT. Using reference TRBV9 and TRBJ1-6 for the parts outside the CDR3, the full variable domain is DSGVTQTPKHLITATGQRVTLRCSPRSGDLSVYWYQQSLDQGLQFLIQYYNGEERAKGNILERFSAQQFPDLHSELNLSSLELGDSALYFCASSSLDGDRSPLHFGNGTRLTVT.

The chain couples TRBV4-2 to TRBJ2-5; a possible D gene is TRBD2 (6 bases). Per the germline V gene, CDR1 is LGHNA and CDR2 is YNFKEQ. V was cut by 5 bases and J by 5 bases, with 15 bases left in between. The CDR3 totals 14 residues. The CDR3: CASSSGGGGETQYF. The CDR3 DNA is TGTGCCAGCAGCTCCGGTGGAGGAGGGGAGACCCAGTACTTC.

The chain recombines TRBV7-9 with TRBJ2-1; 14 nucleotides agree with TRBD2. Germline V gene data show CDR1 as SEHNR and CDR2 as FQNEAQ (reference sequence). With V trimmed by 5 bases and J by 9 bases, 9 bases remained unmatched. The CDR3 contains 16 residues. The CDR3 DNA sequence: TGTGCCAGCAGCCCCTCCGGGACTAGCGGGGGTGTTGAGCAGTTCTTC. Its protein is CASSPSGTSGGVEQFF.

This chain links TRBV5-1 with TRBJ1-2; 7 bases match TRBD1. After removal of 2 bases from V and 8 bases from J, the junction contained 6 bases not matched to a gene. CDR1 and CDR2 from the germline V gene are SGHRS and YFSETQ. This CDR3 has 13 residues. The CDR3 DNA reads TGCGCCAGCAGCTTAAATTCAGGGGGAGGCTACACCTTC. Its protein product is CASSLNSGGGYTF.

The chain employs TRBV5-8 and TRBJ1-1; possibly TRBD1 for D (6 bases). The ends were cut back, 1 base at V and 5 bases at J, with 6 bases in the middle. Germline V gives CDR1 SGHTS, CDR2 YDEGEE. The CDR3 consists of 12 residues. The CDR3 loop reads CASSLQGTEAFF. The CDR3 DNA reads as TGTGCCAGCAGCTTGCAGGGGACTGAAGCTTTCTTT.

The V gene is TRBV2, the J gene TRBJ2-5, with D unclear. Trimming took off 6 bases at V and 1 base at J, with 6 bases between the two ends. Germline V gives CDR1 SNHLY, CDR2 FYNNEI. CDR3 length: 12 amino acids. The CDR3 nucleotides are TGTGCCAGCAGCGTCCGCCAAGAGACCCAGTACTTC. It is translated as CASSVRQETQYF.

CDR3 sequence reads: CASSDSQGNGYTF. The CDR3 coding sequence is TGTGCCAGCAGTGATTCTCAGGGGAACGGCTACACCTTC. The chain is built from TRBV2 and TRBJ1-2; tentatively, D is TRBD1 (6 bases). V was cut by 3 bases and J by 8 bases, with 13 bases left in between. Germline V lookup: CDR1 SNHLY, CDR2 FYNNEI. CDR3 size: 13 residues.

This sequence joins TRBV24-1 and TRBJ2-3; D is undetermined. The V gene's germline CDR1 is KGHDR and CDR2 SFDVKD. The CDR3 spans 12 residues. V was cut by 4 bases and J by 12 bases, with 13 bases left in between. The CDR3, as DNA: TGTGCCACCAGTGAAATTTTTGCGAGCCAGTATTTT. Translated, it gives CATSEIFASQYF.

The chain combines TRBV5-1 with TRBJ1-2; 10 nucleotides agree with TRBD1. V shed 3 bases, J shed 8 bases, and the junction held 13 bases outside the gene matches. Germline V lookup: CDR1 SGHRS, CDR2 YFSETQ. This CDR3 has 16 residues. DNA for the CDR3: TGCGCCAGCAGCTCAACTTGGGGGGACAGGGGTCACGGCTACACCTTC. This encodes CASSSTWGDRGHGYTF.

The chain couples TRBV4-1 to TRBJ1-5; perhaps TRBD1 as D (5 bases). CDR1 and CDR2 from the germline V gene are MGHRA and YSYEKL. CDR3 length: 15 residues. Trimming shortened V by 1 base and J by 7 bases, and 14 bases separated the two germline ends. The CDR3 spells CASSQGVREGQPQHF. In nucleotides, the CDR3 is TGCGCCAGCAGCCAAGGTGTCAGGGAAGGCCAGCCCCAGCATTTT.

This clone was picked up one time. V and J are TRBV7-9 and TRBJ1-5, with D possibly TRBD1 on 5 matching bases. Germline V gene sequence: CDR1 SEHNR, CDR2 FQNEAQ (reference sequence). This CDR3 has 13 amino acids. Trimming removed 5 bases from V and 9 bases from J, with 14 bases in between. The CDR3 loop reads CASSPGPSLPQHF. The CDR3 DNA follows: TGTGCCAGCAGCCCGGGACCATCCTTGCCCCAGCATTTT.

V gene TRBV9 combines with J gene TRBJ2-2; D not resolved. The CDR3 totals 17 residues. Germline V gives CDR1 SGDLS, CDR2 YYNGEE. Trimming shortened V by 1 base and J by 0 bases, and 13 bases separated the two germline ends. In DNA, the CDR3 is TGTGCCAGCAGCGTAACATCCGGGCTACCGAACACCGGGGAGCTGTTTTTT. The encoded protein is CASSVTSGLPNTGELFF. The variable domain in full, with the rest retrieved from reference TRBV9 and TRBJ2-2, is DSGVTQTPKHLITATGQRVTLRCSPRSGDLSVYWYQQSLDQGLQFLIQYYNGEERAKGNILERFSAQQFPDLHSELNLSSLELGDSALYFCASSVTSGLPNTGELFFGEGSRLTVL.

The V gene is TRBV30, the J gene TRBJ1-5; weak D call: TRBD1 (5 bases). Per germline, CDR1 GTSNPN and CDR2 SVGIG (reference sequence). V was trimmed by 0 bases and J by 3 bases, leaving 9 bases between them. This CDR3 region has 14 residues. The CDR3 nucleotides read TGTGCCTGGAGTGTAGGGGCAGTCAATCAGCCCCAGCATTTT. This translates into CAWSVGAVNQPQHF. The full variable domain, in which reference TRBV30 and TRBJ1-5 provide the parts outside the CDR3, is SQTIHQWPATLVQPVGSPLSLECTVEGTSNPNLYWYRQAAGRGLQLLFYSVGIGQISSEVPQNLSASRPQDRQFILSSKKLLLSDSGFYLCAWSVGAVNQPQHFGDGTRLSIL.

This chain uses TRBV11-2 with TRBJ1-2; 9 nucleotides line up with TRBD1. Per germline, CDR1 SGHAT and CDR2 FQNNGV. Trimming took 6 bases from V and 3 from J; bases not matched to a gene: 20. This CDR3 comprises 19 residues. The DNA for the CDR3 is TGTGCCAGCAGAGCTTACTCCGGTACAGGGGGCGCGGCGGACTATGGCTACACCTTC. This encodes CASRAYSGTGGAADYGYTF.

The chain uses TRBV18 and TRBJ1-3; D unresolved. The CDR3 sequence is 12 residues long. V gave up 3 bases and J gave up 0 bases, with 0 bases separating them. Germline CDR1 reads KGHSH; CDR2 reads LQKENI. The CDR3 region has the DNA TGTGCCAGCTCACCCTCTGGAAACACCATATATTTT. Protein sequence: CASSPSGNTIYF.

The genes are TRBV6-5 and TRBJ1-3, with TRBD1 identical over 7 bases. Germline V gene data show CDR1 as MNHEY and CDR2 as SVGAGI. CDR3 length: 14 amino acids. Unmatched junction bases numbered 4, after V lost 6 bases and J lost 2 bases. CDR3 loop: CASSLQGPGNTIYF. The CDR3 nucleotides read TGTGCCAGCAGCTTACAGGGGCCTGGAAACACCATATATTTT.

The chain combines TRBV19 with TRBJ1-1, with no clear D. V lost 9 bases, J lost 0 bases, and 14 bases lay in between. The CDR3 sequence is 14 residues long. CDR1 is LNHDA, CDR2 SQIVND, per germline (reference sequence). The CDR3, as DNA: TGTGCCAGCCTCCACCCGTCAGTGAACACTGAAGCTTTCTTT. Residues: CASLHPSVNTEAFF.

V and J are TRBV6-5 and TRBJ1-5, with D perhaps matching TRBD1 (6 bases). With 6 bases removed from V and 6 bases from J, the gap between germline ends came to 15 bases. This CDR3 region has 14 residues. The germline V gene encodes CDR1 MNHEY and CDR2 SVGAGI. DNA of the CDR3: TGTGCCAGCAGGCTTAGGGGGGAGGGTCAGCCCCAGCATTTT. Its translation is CASRLRGEGQPQHF.

CDR3 amino acids: CASSPLPTNYGYTF. For the CDR3, the DNA is TGCGCCAGCAGCCCTTTACCCACTAACTATGGCTACACCTTC. The chain links TRBV5-1 to TRBJ1-2; unclear D gene. This CDR3 region has 14 residues. The V end was cut by 4 bases, the J end by 0 bases, with 10 bases between. Per germline, CDR1 SGHRS and CDR2 YFSETQ.

The chain combines TRBV4-3 with TRBJ2-6, with a weak D call TRBD1 (6 bases). The CDR3 is 19 amino acids. The V and J ends lost 0 bases and 0 bases respectively, with 15 bases between them. Germline values: CDR1 LGHNA, CDR2 YSLEER. In DNA form, the CDR3 reads TGCGCCAGCAGCCAAGATCCCACCGGACAGCTCTCTGGGGCCAACGTCCTGACTTTC. This sequence encodes CASSQDPTGQLSGANVLTF.

V and J are TRBV7-9 and TRBJ1-3, with D hard to call. CDR1 is SEHNR and CDR2 is FQNEAQ in the germline V gene (reference sequence). V shed 5 bases and J shed 4 bases, with 9 bases lying between them. The CDR3 length is 13 residues. CDR3: CASSPLLGNTIYF. The CDR3 DNA reads as TGTGCCAGCAGCCCGCTACTCGGAAACACCATATATTTT.